Reported below is one T cell receptor beta chain. These data originate in a study of blood T cell repertoires in COVID-19. Study background: Sites in the United States, Italy and Spain provided acute and convalescent COVID-19 samples.

There are 17 residues in the CDR3. CDR1 and CDR2 (germline): SGHTA, FQGTGA. V was pared by 1 base and J by 2 bases, with 8 bases of the junction left unmatched. Original processing methods: Quantification of nucleated cells was approximated via reference gene primer amplification. Sequencing used immunoSEQ multiplex PCR; TCRdb keeps in-frame clones, though not all of them. Clone size and the V and J calls come from that table; the DNA yielded D and trimming. The sample holds about 220,000 clones; roughly 85% are singletons and the top ten take around 3.3%. The V and J genes are TRBV7-3 and TRBJ2-7; TRBD1 agrees at 10 bases. The origin of this receptor is a woman over 75 with acute or convalescent COVID-19. Sequenced: peripheral blood. The CDR3 loop reads CASSLIPTGGATYEQYF. The DNA for the CDR3 is TGTGCCAGCAGCTTAATCCCGACAGGGGGCGCGACCTACGAGCAGTACTTC.